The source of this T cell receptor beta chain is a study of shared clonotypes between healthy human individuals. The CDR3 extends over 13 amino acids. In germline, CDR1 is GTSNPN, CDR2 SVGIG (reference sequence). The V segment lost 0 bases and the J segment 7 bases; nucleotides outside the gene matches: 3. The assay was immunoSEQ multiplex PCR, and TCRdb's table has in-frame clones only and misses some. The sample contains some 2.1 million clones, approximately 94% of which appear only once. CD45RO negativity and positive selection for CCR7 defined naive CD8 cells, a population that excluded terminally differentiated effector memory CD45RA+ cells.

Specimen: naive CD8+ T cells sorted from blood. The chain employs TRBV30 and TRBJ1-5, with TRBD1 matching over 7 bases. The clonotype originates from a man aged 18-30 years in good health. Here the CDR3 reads CAWSVDRVQPQHF. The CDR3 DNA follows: TGTGCCTGGAGTGTTGACAGGGTCCAGCCCCAGCATTTT.